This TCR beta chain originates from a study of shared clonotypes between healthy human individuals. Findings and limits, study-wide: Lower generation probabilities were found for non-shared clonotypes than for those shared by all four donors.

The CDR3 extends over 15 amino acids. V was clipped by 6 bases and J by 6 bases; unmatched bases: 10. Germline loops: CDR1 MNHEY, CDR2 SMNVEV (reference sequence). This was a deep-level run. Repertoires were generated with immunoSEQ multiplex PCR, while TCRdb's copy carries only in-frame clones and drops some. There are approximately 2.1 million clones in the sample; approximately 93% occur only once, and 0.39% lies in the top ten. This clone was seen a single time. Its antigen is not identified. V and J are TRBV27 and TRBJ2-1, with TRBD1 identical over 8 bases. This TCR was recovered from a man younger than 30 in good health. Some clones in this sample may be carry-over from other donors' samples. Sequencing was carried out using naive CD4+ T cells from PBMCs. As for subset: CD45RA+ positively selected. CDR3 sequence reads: CASRRTGGRVNEQFF. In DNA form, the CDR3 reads TGTGCCAGCAGGCGTACAGGGGGAAGGGTCAATGAGCAGTTCTTC.